These 17 T cell receptor beta chains were all obtained from the same sample, sequenced in a study of HIV-infected patients and healthy controls. TCRdb fed the 5' RACE reads into MiXCR, producing one record per CDR3 protein. The sample has about 64,000 distinct CDR3 sequences; approximately 21% are singletons. Sequencing was carried out using CD4+ T cells from blood. Receptor source: a human donor in good health.

In the case of this clonotype: This could be a read error, since a much larger clone is one nucleotide away. The rearrangement links TRBV2 to TRBJ1-2; D is uncertain. Trimming left V 6 bases short and J 4 bases short, with 12 bases between. There are 13 residues in the CDR3. CDR1 and CDR2 from the germline V gene are SNHLY and FYNNEI. CDR3 sequence (DNA): TGTGCCAGCAGGGGAGAAGGTATCTATGGCTACACCTTC. Translated, it gives CASRGEGIYGYTF.

This chain connects TRBV12-3 or TRBV12-4 to TRBJ2-3; the D is unclear. The V end was cut by 3 bases, the J end by 0 bases, with 13 bases between. CDR3 size: 16 residues. CDR3 in DNA: TGTGCCAGCAGTTTTTCCGTACACCCTAGCACAGATACGCAGTATTTT. It codes for CASSFSVHPSTDTQYF.

The chain employs TRBV19 and TRBJ1-1; 8 bases align to TRBD1. Trimming at V came to 3 bases and at J to 6 bases, leaving 3 bases not matched to a gene. The germline CDR1 and CDR2 sequences are LNHDA and SQIVND (reference sequence). CDR3 length equals 13 residues. CDR3 in DNA: TGTGCCAGTAGTATCAGGGGGCTCTCTGAAGCTTTCTTT. Its translation: CASSIRGLSEAFF.

The chain links TRBV7-3 to TRBJ2-5; D is ambiguous. From germline, CDR1 is SGHTA and CDR2 FQGTGA. The CDR3 totals 14 residues. V was pared by 1 base and J by 5 bases, with 11 bases between. CDR3 protein: CASSLRSSGETQYF. In DNA, the CDR3 is TGTGCCAGCAGCTTAAGGTCCTCCGGGGAGACCCAGTACTTC.

The V gene is TRBV20-1, the J gene TRBJ2-5; TRBD2 aligns across 10 bases. Per germline, CDR1 DFQATT and CDR2 SNEGSKA (reference sequence). This CDR3 is built from 14 residues. Trimming removed 2 bases from V and 5 bases from J; junction bases left unmatched: 5. In nucleotides, the CDR3 is TGCAGTGCTAGACTCGAGCGGGAGGGGGAGACCCAGTACTTC. This gives the protein CSARLEREGETQYF.

CDR3 nucleotide sequence: TGTGCCATCTGGGCCGGGAGTACCTCGGGGGAGCAGTACTTC. Translation: CAIWAGSTSGEQYF. V usage is TRBV10-3 and J usage is TRBJ2-7; possibly TRBD2 for D (6 bases). CDR1 is ENHRY, CDR2 SYGVKD, per germline. The CDR3 has 14 residues. V lost 8 bases and J 7 bases, leaving 21 bases between the germline ends.

This clonotype was detected only a few times. The rearrangement joins TRBV12-3 or TRBV12-4 to TRBJ2-2; 8 bases match TRBD1. The CDR3 covers 16 residues. The J segment lost 1 base and the V segment lost 6 bases, leaving 7 bases of the junction unmatched. In nucleotides, the CDR3 is TGTGCCAGCAGAGATGGACAGGGAAAGAACACCGGGGAGCTGTTTTTT. It encodes CASRDGQGKNTGELFF.

This clonotype occurred many times. The chain employs TRBV3-1 and TRBJ1-1; TRBD1 might be the D (6 bases). Germline values: CDR1 LGHDT, CDR2 YNNKEL (reference sequence). The CDR3 has 15 residues. V was clipped by 4 bases and J by 0 bases, with 12 bases between them. The CDR3 loop reads CASSRRDTLNTEAFF. The CDR3 region has the DNA TGTGCCAGCAGCCGCCGGGACACCTTGAACACTGAAGCTTTCTTT. Filled out from reference TRBV3-1 and TRBJ1-1, the complete variable domain reads DTAVSQTPKYLVTQMGNDKSIKCEQNLGHDTMYWYKQDSKKFLKIMFSYNNKELIINETVPNRFSPKSPDKAHLNLHINSLELGDSAVYFCASSRRDTLNTEAFFGQGTRLTVV.

This CDR3 is CASGGTLNTEAFF. The CDR3 DNA follows: TGTGCCAGCGGGGGGACACTGAACACTGAAGCTTTCTTT. This rearrangement joins TRBV2 to TRBJ1-1, with D possibly being TRBD1 (6 bases). This CDR3 is 13 amino acids long. Trimming left V 8 bases short and J 0 bases short, with 10 bases between. The germline gives CDR1 SNHLY, CDR2 FYNNEI. Full variable domain (remainder filled in from reference TRBV2 and TRBJ1-1): EPEVTQTPSHQVTQMGQEVILRCVPISNHLYFYWYRQILGQKVEFLVSFYNNEISEKSEIFDDQFSVERPDGSNFTLKIRSTKLEDSAMYFCASGGTLNTEAFFGQGTRLTVV.

This clonotype has a count of ten or more. This chain links TRBV10-2 with TRBJ2-3; maybe TRBD2 (7 bases). V lost 6 bases, J lost 1 base, and 17 bases lay in between. There are 16 residues in the CDR3. Germline CDR1 and CDR2: WSHSY and SAAADI. The CDR3: CASRGHEAGGTDTQYF. The CDR3 nucleotides are TGCGCCAGCAGGGGACATGAGGCGGGAGGCACAGATACGCAGTATTTT.

In this sample, this clonotype turned up many times. This rearrangement joins TRBV7-9 to TRBJ2-7; 11 nucleotides align to TRBD2. Germline V gives CDR1 SEHNR, CDR2 FQNEAQ (reference sequence). The V segment lost 3 bases and the J segment 6 bases; nucleotides outside the gene matches: 4. CDR3 length: 14 amino acids. The CDR3 DNA sequence: TGTGCCAGCAGCTTTCTCACTAGCGGGAGCGAGCAGTACTTC. It specifies CASSFLTSGSEQYF.

The chain uses TRBV4-3 and TRBJ2-3, with D uncertain. CDR3 length equals 13 residues. CDR1 LGHNA and CDR2 YSLEER come from the germline V gene. The V end lost 0 bases, the J end lost 6 bases, and 7 bases lay between the germline ends. CDR3 sequence: CASSQELADTQYF. The DNA for the CDR3 is TGCGCCAGCAGCCAAGAGTTGGCGGATACGCAGTATTTT.

This clonotype was detected ten times or more. This chain links TRBV2 with TRBJ1-6; no reliable D call. This CDR3 has 13 residues. Germline CDR1 SNHLY, CDR2 FYNNEI. The V gene lost 3 bases and the J gene lost 8 bases, with 8 bases spanning the gap. The CDR3 coding sequence is TGTGCCAGCAGTGAGCGTAGGGATTCACCCCTCCACTTT. Its protein is CASSERRDSPLHF.

The chain couples TRBV12-3 or TRBV12-4 to TRBJ2-3; 8 nucleotides align to TRBD2. This CDR3 has 15 residues. The J segment lost 3 bases and the V segment lost 2 bases, leaving 4 bases of the junction unmatched. The CDR3 protein is CASSLSLAGTDTQYF. The CDR3 DNA follows: TGTGCCAGCAGTTTAAGTTTAGCGGGAACAGATACGCAGTATTTT.

The CDR3 loop is CASSPIDGNSPLHF. The CDR3 DNA is TGCGCCAGCTCCCCCATCGACGGCAATTCACCCCTCCACTTT. The chain couples TRBV10-2 to TRBJ1-6; no clear D. From germline, CDR1 is WSHSY and CDR2 SAAADI. The CDR3 length is 14 residues. The V end was cut by 8 bases, the J end by 7 bases, with 15 bases between.

This clonotype was seen more than once but under ten times. This sequence joins TRBV7-8 and TRBJ1-1; D perhaps matches TRBD1 (5 bases). V was trimmed by 4 bases and J by 1 base, leaving 7 bases between them. Germline V gene lookup returns CDR1 SGHVS and CDR2 FQNEAQ. CDR3 length: 13 amino acids. CDR3 residues: CASSSDRNTEAFF. CDR3 bases: TGTGCCAGCAGCTCAGACAGGAACACTGAAGCTTTCTTT.

The chain employs TRBV24-1 and TRBJ2-3; 10 bases fit TRBD1. Germline V gene sequence: CDR1 KGHDR, CDR2 SFDVKD. CDR3 length: 18 residues. V shed 3 bases, J shed 1 base, and the junction held 9 bases outside the gene matches. The CDR3 region has the DNA TGTGCCACCAGTGATCCTGGAGACAGGGGGCGAGGCACAGATACGCAGTATTTT. This translates into CATSDPGDRGRGTDTQYF.